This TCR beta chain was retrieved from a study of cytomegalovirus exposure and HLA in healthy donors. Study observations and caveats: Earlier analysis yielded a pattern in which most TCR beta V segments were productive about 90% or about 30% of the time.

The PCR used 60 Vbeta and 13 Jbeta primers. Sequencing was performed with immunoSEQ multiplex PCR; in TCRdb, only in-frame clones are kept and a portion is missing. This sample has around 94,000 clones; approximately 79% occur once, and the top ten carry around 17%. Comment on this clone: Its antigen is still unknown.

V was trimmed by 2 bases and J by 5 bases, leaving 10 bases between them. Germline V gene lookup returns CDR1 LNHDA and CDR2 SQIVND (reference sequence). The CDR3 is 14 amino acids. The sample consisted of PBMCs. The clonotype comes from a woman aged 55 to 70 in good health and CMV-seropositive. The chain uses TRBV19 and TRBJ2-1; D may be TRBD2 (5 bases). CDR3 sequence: CASSILGGHNEQFF. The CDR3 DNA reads TGTGCCAGTAGTATACTAGGAGGACACAATGAGCAGTTCTTC.